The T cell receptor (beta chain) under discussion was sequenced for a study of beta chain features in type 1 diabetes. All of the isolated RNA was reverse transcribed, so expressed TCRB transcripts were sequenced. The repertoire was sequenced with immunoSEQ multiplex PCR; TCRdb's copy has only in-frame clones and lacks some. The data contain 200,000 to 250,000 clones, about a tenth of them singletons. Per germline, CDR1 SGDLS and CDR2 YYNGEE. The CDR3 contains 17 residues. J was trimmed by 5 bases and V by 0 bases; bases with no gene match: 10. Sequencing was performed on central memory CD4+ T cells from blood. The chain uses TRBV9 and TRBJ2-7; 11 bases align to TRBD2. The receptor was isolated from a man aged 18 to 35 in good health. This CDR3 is CASSVAPSLAGGNEQYF. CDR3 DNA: TGTGCCAGCAGCGTAGCCCCGTCCTTAGCGGGAGGGAACGAGCAGTACTTC.